Given below is one T cell receptor beta chain in context. Its antigen remains unidentified. The data derive from a study of post-analysis software for immune sequencing data. CDR1 SNHLY and CDR2 FYNNEI come from the germline V gene. V was shortened by 4 bases and J by 6 bases, with 7 bases between the two germline ends. The CDR3 extends over 12 amino acids. Included in the TCR beta cDNA libraries were unique molecular identifiers. Using its own MiXCR run on the PCR reads, TCRdb lists one record per CDR3 protein. The table records roughly 800,000 distinct CDR3 sequences, 46% of them present only once. Study conclusions and caveats: The study found TRBV5-6, TRBV5-1 and TRBV20-1 among a few TRBV segments more frequent in patients than controls.

The chain is built from TRBV2 and TRBJ2-1; D unresolved. The source of this sequence is a girl aged 5 to 17 with multiple sclerosis. The sample was blood. For the CDR3, the DNA is TGTGCCAGCAGTGGATACGGCAATGAGCAGTTCTTC. It translates to CASSGYGNEQFF.